Below, 17 T cell receptor beta chains from the same sample are listed, as sequenced in a study of blood T cells in healthy people across ages (dated by TCRdb to between 2014 and 2017). Preparation of the library involved 5' RACE. Sequencing relied on an Illumina HiSeq 2500. The second PCR ran for roughly 7 to 12 cycles and used a J-beta primer mix along with a sample-barcoded 5' primer. TCRdb ran its own pipeline on the public reads, namely fastp trimming at Q25 and MiXCR clone calling, and kept in-frame beta chains. CDR3 protein duplicates are merged, each entry listing the most common genes and DNA. In all, the sample holds about 1.7 million distinct CDR3 sequences, and approximately 28% of those were seen once. The top ten clonotypes cover around 7.7% of the sample. Material for sequencing was blood. All receptors come from a woman in her twenties or thirties in good health.

This clonotype was observed a few times. The chain links TRBV12-5 to TRBJ2-1; TRBD2 is a possible D gene (5 bases). Trimming cost V 5 bases and J 8 bases, with 19 bases left between them. This CDR3 spans 15 amino acids. Germline V gene sequence: CDR1 LGHNT, CDR2 FRNRAP. In nucleotides, the CDR3 is TGTGCTAGTGGTCCGGGATTCCCCCGGCGGGATGAGCAGTTCTTC. This sequence encodes CASGPGFPRRDEQFF. Looking up the rest from reference TRBV12-5 and TRBJ2-1 gives the full variable domain: DARVTQTPRHKVTEMGQEVTMRCQPILGHNTVFWYRQTMMQGLELLAYFRNRAPLDDSGMPKDRFSAEMPDATLATLKIQPSEPRDSAVYFCASGPGFPRRDEQFFGPGTRLTVL.

This clonotype was observed a single time. This rearrangement joins TRBV3-1 to TRBJ2-3; D is unresolved. Germline CDR1 reads LGHDT; CDR2 reads YNNKEL (reference sequence). The V end was cut by 4 bases, the J end by 5 bases, with 16 bases between. The CDR3 is 15 amino acids. CDR3 coding DNA: TGTGCCAGCAGCCTCCGAGGACCTAAGGGAGATACGCAGTATTTT. Its protein product is CASSLRGPKGDTQYF.

The sample holds a few counts of this clonotype. The J gene is TRBJ1-2, the V gene TRBV7-2, with 7 bases matching TRBD1. The CDR3 runs 14 residues. From germline, CDR1 is SGHTA and CDR2 FQGNSA. Trimming at V came to 6 bases and at J to 8 bases, leaving 12 bases not matched to a gene. The CDR3 loop is CASSYKPGTVGYTF. As DNA, the CDR3 is TGTGCCAGCAGTTATAAACCCGGGACAGTCGGCTACACCTTC. Drawing the rest from reference TRBV7-2 and TRBJ1-2, the complete variable domain is GAGVSQSPSNKVTEKGKDVELRCDPISGHTALYWYRQSLGQGLEFLIYFQGNSAPDKSGLPSDRFSAERTGGSVSTLTIQRTQQEDSAVYLCASSYKPGTVGYTFGSGTRLTVV.

This clonotype has only one observation. A much larger clone is a single base away; this may be a read error. The chain is built from TRBV6-5 and TRBJ2-1; the match to TRBD1 covers 11 bases. CDR3 size: 14 residues. J gave up 10 bases and V 6 bases, and 8 bases lay outside the gene matches. Germline values: CDR1 MNHEY, CDR2 SVGAGI. The CDR3 loop is CASSTTGQGDEQFF. In DNA form, the CDR3 reads TGTGCCAGCAGCACCACGGGACAGGGGGACGAGCAGTTCTTC.

This clonotype was recorded a few times. V is TRBV14 and J is TRBJ2-1; the D call may be TRBD1 or TRBD2 (5 bases each). Germline V lookup: CDR1 SGHDN, CDR2 FVKESK. The CDR3 is 13 residues long. With 0 bases removed from V and 10 bases from J, the gap between germline ends came to 10 bases. The CDR3 DNA reads as TGTGCCAGCAGCCAAGATCAGGGACGGGAGCAGTTCTTC. This codes for CASSQDQGREQFF.

This chain joins TRBV6-1 and TRBJ1-4; TRBD1 matches at 9 bases. CDR3 length: 15 residues. Trimming took 6 bases from V and 8 from J; bases not matched to a gene: 10. Germline-derived CDR1 and CDR2 are MNHNS and SASEGT. This CDR3 is CASRNRGPVWEKLFF. As DNA, the CDR3 is TGTGCCAGCAGAAACAGGGGGCCGGTTTGGGAAAAACTGTTTTTT.

This clonotype has at least ten counts. The chain couples TRBV30 to TRBJ2-7; D may be TRBD2 (5 bases). The germline V and J ends were trimmed by 0 bases and 6 bases, with 6 bases remaining between them. Per germline, CDR1 GTSNPN and CDR2 SVGIG (reference sequence). The CDR3 is 11 amino acids. The CDR3 region has the DNA TGTGCCTGGAGTGTAGAGGGCGAGCAGTACTTC. Translation: CAWSVEGEQYF.

This chain connects TRBV4-1 to TRBJ1-5, with 8 bases matching TRBD1. V shed 3 bases and J 4 bases; nucleotides not matched to a gene: 5. Germline V gives CDR1 MGHRA, CDR2 YSYEKL. This CDR3 is 15 amino acids long. The CDR3 bases are TGCGCCAGCAGCCAGCCGGACAGGGAAAATCAGCCCCAGCATTTT. It translates to CASSQPDRENQPQHF.

Only a few counts were recorded for this clonotype. The rearrangement joins TRBV29-1 to TRBJ1-2; TRBD1 matches at 7 bases. The germline gives CDR1 SQVTM, CDR2 ANQGSEA. V lost 7 bases, J lost 0 bases, and 2 bases stayed unmatched. The CDR3 runs to 12 residues. DNA of the CDR3: TGCAGCGGCGGGACAGCTAACTATGGCTACACCTTC. The encoded protein is CSGGTANYGYTF. Filled out from reference TRBV29-1 and TRBJ1-2, the complete variable domain reads SAVISQKPSRDICQRGTSLTIQCQVDSQVTMMFWYRQQPGQSLTLIATANQGSEATYESGFVIDKFPISRPNLTFSTLTVSNMSPEDSSIYLCSGGTANYGYTFGSGTRLTVV.

This sequence joins TRBV7-9 and TRBJ2-7, with TRBD2 as a possible D gene (7 bases). There are 14 residues in the CDR3. Trimming took 8 bases from V and 7 from J, leaving 21 bases between them. Per the germline V gene, CDR1 is SEHNR and CDR2 is FQNEAQ (reference sequence). The CDR3 coding sequence is TGTGCCAGCCTACCGGGGGGCGGTTACAATGAGCAGTACTTC. Translating it yields CASLPGGGYNEQYF.

As regards this clonotype: Its ends do not fully match the called genes, so a read error is possible. The chain joins TRBV24-1 to TRBJ1-2; 7 nucleotides line up with TRBD1. This CDR3 region has 13 residues. Germline-derived CDR1 and CDR2 are KGHDR and SFDVKD. In DNA, the CDR3 is TGTGCCCCCAGTGAGCCAGGGGGCTATGGCTACACCTTC. It encodes CAPSEPGGYGYTF.

V and J are TRBV6-2 or TRBV6-3 and TRBJ2-6; D may be TRBD1 (5 bases). Germline CDR1 MNHEY, CDR2 SVGEGT. The germline V and J ends were trimmed by 6 bases and 3 bases, with 18 bases remaining between them. This CDR3 has 17 amino acids. CDR3 sequence (DNA): TGTGCCAGCAGGACCTCAGGGTTTTCCTTTGGGGCCAACGTCCTGACTTTC. Translating gives CASRTSGFSFGANVLTF.

This clonotype was counted many times. The chain uses TRBV7-3 and TRBJ2-5; D gene uncertain. The CDR3 sequence is 15 residues long. CDR1 SGHTA and CDR2 FQGTGA come from the germline V gene. V was pared by 0 bases and J by 1 base, with 9 bases between. CDR3 coding DNA: TGTGCCAGCAGCTTAACTGGGGTTACCCAAGAGACCCAGTACTTC. Its protein is CASSLTGVTQETQYF. The full variable domain, with the rest looked up from reference TRBV7-3 and TRBJ2-5, is GAGVSQTPSNKVTEKGKYVELRCDPISGHTALYWYRQSLGQGPEFLIYFQGTGAADDSGLPNDRFFAVRPEGSVSTLKIQRTERGDSAVYLCASSLTGVTQETQYFGPGTRLLVL.

This clonotype has only a few counts. The V and J genes are TRBV3-1 and TRBJ1-3; no reliable D call. V was pared by 4 bases and J by 6 bases, with 7 bases between. The germline V gene has CDR1 LGHDT and CDR2 YNNKEL (reference sequence). CDR3 length equals 12 residues. The CDR3 sequence is CASSPSENTIYF. The DNA of the CDR3 is TGTGCCAGCAGCCCCAGTGAAAACACCATATATTTT.

As concerns this clonotype: A much larger clone sits a single nucleotide away, making a read error possible. The rearrangement links TRBV10-3 to TRBJ2-7, with D possibly TRBD1 on 5 matching bases. Trimming took 3 bases from V and 2 from J, leaving 11 bases between them. This CDR3 comprises 14 residues. Germline assignment: CDR1 ENHRY and CDR2 SYGVKD. The CDR3 sequence: CAISEGAGPYEQYF. Written as DNA, the CDR3 is TGTGCCATCAGTGAAGGGGCAGGGCCCTACGAGCAGTACTTC.

J is TRBJ2-1 and V is TRBV20-1; a possible D gene is TRBD2 (5 bases). V was clipped by 7 bases and J by 5 bases, with 18 bases between them. CDR1 and CDR2 from the germline V gene are DFQATT and SNEGSKA (reference sequence). The CDR3 has 14 amino acids. This chain's CDR3 is CSGSRNSDHNEQFF. Here the CDR3 DNA reads TGCAGTGGGTCGAGGAATAGCGACCACAATGAGCAGTTCTTC.

This clonotype was counted between two and nine times. The rearrangement uses TRBV27 and TRBJ2-7; 8 bases fit TRBD2. The CDR3 totals 15 residues. The J segment lost 0 bases and the V segment lost 4 bases, leaving 5 bases of the junction unmatched. Per the germline V gene, CDR1 is MNHEY and CDR2 is SMNVEV (reference sequence). CDR3 region: CASSSVAGSSYEQYF. CDR3 coding DNA: TGTGCCAGCAGTTCCGTAGCGGGGAGCTCCTACGAGCAGTACTTC.